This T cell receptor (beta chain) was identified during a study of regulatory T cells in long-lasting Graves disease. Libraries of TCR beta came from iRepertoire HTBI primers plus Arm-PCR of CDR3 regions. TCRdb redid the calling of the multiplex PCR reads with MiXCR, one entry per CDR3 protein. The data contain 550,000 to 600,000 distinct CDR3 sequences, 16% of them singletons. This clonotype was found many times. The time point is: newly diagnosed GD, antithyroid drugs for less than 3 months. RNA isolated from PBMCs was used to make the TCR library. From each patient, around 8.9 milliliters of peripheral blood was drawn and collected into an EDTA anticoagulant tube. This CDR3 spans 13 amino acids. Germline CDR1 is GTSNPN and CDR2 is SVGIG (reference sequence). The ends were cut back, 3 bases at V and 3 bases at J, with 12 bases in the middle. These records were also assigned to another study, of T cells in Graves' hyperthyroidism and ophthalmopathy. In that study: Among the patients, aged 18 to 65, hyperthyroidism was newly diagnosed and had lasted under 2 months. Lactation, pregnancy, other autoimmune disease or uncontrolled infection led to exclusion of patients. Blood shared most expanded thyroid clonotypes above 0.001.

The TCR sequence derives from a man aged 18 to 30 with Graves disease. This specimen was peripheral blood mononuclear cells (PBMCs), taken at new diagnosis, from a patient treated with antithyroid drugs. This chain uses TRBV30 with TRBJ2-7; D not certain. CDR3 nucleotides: TGTGCCTGGAGCCAGTTCGGGTTCTACGAGCAGTACTTC. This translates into CAWSQFGFYEQYF. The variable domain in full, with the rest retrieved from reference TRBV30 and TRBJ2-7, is SQTIHQWPATLVQPVGSPLSLECTVEGTSNPNLYWYRQAAGRGLQLLFYSVGIGQISSEVPQNLSASRPQDRQFILSSKKLLLSDSGFYLCAWSQFGFYEQYFGPGTRLTVT.